The rows below give T cell receptor beta chains drawn from one sample of a study of blood T cell repertoires in COVID-19. Libraries were prepared by immunoSEQ multiplex PCR; TCRdb keeps only in-frame clonotypes and omits some of them. Of just under 350,000 clones in the sample, 87% are singletons; the top ten hold 6% to 7%. The sequenced sample was peripheral blood. Source of these receptors: a woman aged 45 to 65 with COVID-19, enrolled during active disease. CDR3s include the opening cysteine and the closing phenylalanine or tryptophan. The D gene is left open where the match is weak. Clone size, where shown, is once, few, many, or a class for clones that have expanded.

TRBV19	NA	TRBD1	13	TRBJ2-7	TGTGCCAGTAGTATGGGACAGGGAGGTGAGCAGTACTTC	CASSMGQGGEQYF
TRBV30	NA	NA	15	TRBJ2-6	TGTGCCTGGAGTGTACGGGACTCTGGGGCCAACGTCCTGACTTTC	CAWSVRDSGANVLTF
TRBV27	NA	TRBD2	15	TRBJ2-5	TGTGCCAGCAGTTTAATCGGGGGGATCCAAGAGACCCAGTACTTC	CASSLIGGIQETQYF
TRBV5-8	NA	NA	14	TRBJ1-2	TGTGCCAGCAGCTTGCTCGGGACACAGCAGGGCTACACCTTC	CASSLLGTQQGYTF
TRBV5-1	NA	NA	12	TRBJ2-7	TGCGCCAGCAGCTTGCTAGAGGGTGAGCAGTACTTC	CASSLLEGEQYF
TRBV2	NA	TRBD2	17	TRBJ2-1	TGTGCCAGCAGCAAAGGGACTAGCGGGAGGGCATCCTATGAGCAGTTCTTC	CASSKGTSGRASYEQFF
TRBV18	NA	TRBD1	18	TRBJ1-6	TGTGCCAGCTCACCTAAGGCGGGACAGGGGACTCGTAATTCACCCCTCCACTTT	CASSPKAGQGTRNSPLHF
TRBV5-6	NA	NA	15	TRBJ1-6	TGTGCCAGCAGCTTGCAGGTCCGGGGTAATTCACCCCTCCACTTT	CASSLQVRGNSPLHF
TRBV24-1	NA	NA	12	TRBJ2-1	TGTGCCTCGTCGCTTCAGGGAAATGAGCAGTTCTTC	CASSLQGNEQFF
TRBV27	NA	TRBD1	15	TRBJ2-7	TGTGCCAGCCAACCTAGACAGGGGGGATCCTACGAGCAGTACTTC	CASQPRQGGSYEQYF
TRBV11-2	NA	NA	13	TRBJ2-7	TGTGCCAGCAGCCCTTACGGGGACTACGAGCAGTACTTC	CASSPYGDYEQYF
TRBV10-3	NA	TRBD1	13	TRBJ2-1	TGTGCCATCCAGGGGGACTCCTACAATGAGCAGTTCTTC	CAIQGDSYNEQFF
TRBV6-5	NA	NA	14	TRBJ2-1	TGTGCCAGCAGAACCTATACGTCTGGGCTCGAGCAGTTCTTC	CASRTYTSGLEQFF
TRBV10-3	once	NA	13	TRBJ1-2	TGTGCCACACGGGACGAGGTCGGGACTCTTTTGCCCTTC	CATRDEVGTLLPF
TRBV9	once	TRBD2	16	TRBJ2-5	TGTGCCAGCAGCGTAACCGCGGGAGGGCCTGGGGAGACCCAGTACTTC	CASSVTAGGPGETQYF
TRBV6-2/TRBV6-3	once	TRBD1	15	TRBJ2-7	TGTGCCAGCAGTTACATTAGGGACAGGGGGCTCGAGCAGTACTTC	CASSYIRDRGLEQYF
TRBV5-3	NA	TRBD1	17	TRBJ2-3	TGTGCCAGAAGCCGATCGACAGGGGGCGAACGCGTAGATACGCAGTATTTT	CARSRSTGGERVDTQYF
TRBV19	NA	TRBD2	18	TRBJ2-7	TGTGCCAGTAGTATAGCCCCGAGGCTAGCGGGAGTAACCTACGAGCAGTACTTC	CASSIAPRLAGVTYEQYF
TRBV12-5	NA	NA	14	TRBJ2-5	TGTGCTAGTGGTGCCGACAGATCCAAAGAGACCCAGTACTTC	CASGADRSKETQYF
TRBV18	NA	NA	13	TRBJ1-1	TGTGCCAGCTCACAGAAAATCACGGCTGAAGCTTTCTTT	CASSQKITAEAFF
TRBV7-9	NA	NA	18	TRBJ2-1	TGTGCCAGCAGCTTAGAATGGGACTTTCGGGAGACATACAATGAGCAGTTCTTC	CASSLEWDFRETYNEQFF
TRBV4-1	NA	NA	16	TRBJ2-3	TGCGCCAGCAGCCAAGGGTTAGCGGAGAACACAGATACGCAGTATTTT	CASSQGLAENTDTQYF
TRBV11-3	NA	NA	14	TRBJ2-7	TGTGCCAGCAGCTTAGTAGCTAGCTCCTACGAGCAGTACTTC	CASSLVASSYEQYF
TRBV5-1	NA	NA	14	TRBJ1-1	TGCGCCAGCAGCTTAGGGACACAGAACACTGAAGCTTTCTTT	CASSLGTQNTEAFF
TRBV19	few	TRBD1	15	TRBJ1-5	TGTGCCAGTAGTATAGGGACAGGGGCCGGTCAGCCCCAGCATTTT	CASSIGTGAGQPQHF
TRBV7-3	NA	TRBD1	14	TRBJ2-1	TGTGCCAGCAGCTTAATAGCAGGGGGCAATGAGCAGTTCTTC	CASSLIAGGNEQFF
TRBV4-1	NA	NA	17	TRBJ1-4	TGCGCCAGCAGCCCCTCCGGGGGGATAGTGACTAATGAAAAACTGTTTTTT	CASSPSGGIVTNEKLFF
TRBV11-2	few	NA	15	TRBJ2-1	TGTGCCAGCAGCTTAGAGCCTATCTCCTACAATGAGCAGTTCTTC	CASSLEPISYNEQFF
TRBV12-3/TRBV12-4	NA	NA	12	TRBJ2-5	TGTGCCAGCAGTTTGAAGTTGGGGCCGGACTACTTC	CASSLKLGPDYF
TRBV5-1	NA	TRBD1	17	TRBJ2-7	TGCGCCAGCAGCCATGGACAGGGCTTTTCGCCGCAAGGCGAGCAGTACTTC	CASSHGQGFSPQGEQYF
TRBV9	NA	NA	14	TRBJ2-5	TGTGCCAGCAGCGTAGACTCCCGAAAAGAGACCCAGTACTTC	CASSVDSRKETQYF
TRBV2	NA	NA	11	TRBJ2-1	TGTGCCAGCAATATCCTCGATGAGCAGTTCTTC	CASNILDEQFF
TRBV3-1/TRBV3-2	NA	NA	15	TRBJ2-5	TGTGCCAGCAGCCCCCAGGGCTTCAGCCAAGAGACCCAGTACTTC	CASSPQGFSQETQYF
TRBV11-2	NA	TRBD2	18	TRBJ2-1	TGTGCCAGCAGCACCAAGGCGATGGGACTAGCGGAGGACAATGAGCAGTTCTTC	CASSTKAMGLAEDNEQFF
TRBV6-6	NA	TRBD2	16	TRBJ2-1	TGTGCCAGCAGACTAGGACTAGCGGGGTCCTACAATGAGCAGTTCTTC	CASRLGLAGSYNEQFF
TRBV29-1	NA	NA	14	TRBJ1-1	TGCAGCGTTGAGGATACAGGCCTGAACACTGAAGCTTTCTTT	CSVEDTGLNTEAFF
TRBV11-2	NA	NA	15	TRBJ1-1	TGTGCCAGCAGCTCGACCGGGGGGAGAAACACTGAAGCTTTCTTT	CASSSTGGRNTEAFF
TRBV6-5	NA	TRBD2	15	TRBJ2-5	TGTGCCGCGGGTGATAGCGGGAGGGGTAGGGAGACCCAGTACTTC	CAAGDSGRGRETQYF
TRBV19	NA	TRBD2	17	TRBJ2-5	TGTGCCAGTAGTACTCAGGCTAGCGGAACTAAAAAAGAGACCCAGTACTTC	CASSTQASGTKKETQYF
TRBV29-1	NA	NA	12	TRBJ1-1	TGCAGCGTTGGGGCAGGGATCACTGAAGCTTTCTTT	CSVGAGITEAFF
TRBV24-1	NA	TRBD1	13	TRBJ2-5	TGTGCCACCAGTGATACAGGGGAAGAGACCCAGTACTTC	CATSDTGEETQYF
TRBV5-1	NA	TRBD2	11	TRBJ2-7	TGCGCCAGCTCTAGCGGCAACGAGCAGTACTTC	CASSSGNEQYF
TRBV6-5	NA	TRBD2	16	TRBJ2-7	TGTGCCAGCAGTTACGGCCTAGCGGGGGCCTCCTACGAGCAGTACTTC	CASSYGLAGASYEQYF
TRBV10-2	once	TRBD2	17	TRBJ2-3	TGCGCCAGCAGTGAGCCCCCCAGCGGGAGGTTCACAGATACGCAGTATTTT	CASSEPPSGRFTDTQYF
TRBV7-9	once	NA	15	TRBJ2-7	TGTGCCAGCAGCTTAGGAGTTGGGCCAGTCTACGAGCAGTACTTC	CASSLGVGPVYEQYF
TRBV6-2/TRBV6-3	NA	NA	15	TRBJ1-5	TGTGCCAGCAGCTCCGAAGGGGCGAGCAATCAGCCCCAGCATTTT	CASSSEGASNQPQHF
TRBV28	NA	NA	14	TRBJ1-2	TGTGCCAGCAGCTACGTGCCGGCGGTCTATGGCTACACCTTC	CASSYVPAVYGYTF
TRBV6-5	NA	TRBD1	16	TRBJ1-1	TGTGCCAGCAGTTACTCGAGGGGGCTGATGAACACTGAAGCTTTCTTT	CASSYSRGLMNTEAFF
TRBV9	NA	NA	16	TRBJ2-5	TGTGCCAGCAGCCTAAGCAATGGACTGAGCCAAGAGACCCAGTACTTC	CASSLSNGLSQETQYF
TRBV18	NA	NA	15	TRBJ1-2	TGTGCCAGCTCACCGAATGGACAGTTTAACTATGGTTACACCTTC	CASSPNGQFNYGYTF
TRBV27	once	NA	15	TRBJ2-2	TGTGCCAGCAGTTTAAGCAGGGCGGTCACCGGGGAGCTGTTTTTT	CASSLSRAVTGELFF
TRBV24-1	NA	TRBD2	18	TRBJ2-1	TGTGCCACCAGTTGGGGGGGTGAATTTAGCGGGAGCTACAATGAGCAGTTCTTC	CATSWGGEFSGSYNEQFF
TRBV20-1	NA	NA	16	TRBJ2-3	TGCAGTGCTAGTAGGCAGGGCGCGGCCCACACAGATACGCAGTATTTT	CSASRQGAAHTDTQYF
TRBV19	NA	NA	11	TRBJ1-2	TGTGCCAGTACCTCAGGGTTAGGCTACACCTTC	CASTSGLGYTF
TRBV10-3	NA	TRBD2	14	TRBJ2-1	TGTGCCATCAGTAGGACTAGCGGTACAGAGGAGCAGTTCTTC	CAISRTSGTEEQFF
TRBV24-1	NA	NA	17	TRBJ1-2	TGTGCCACCAGTGATTCCGCCCCTTTGGGCAGAAACTATGGCTACACCTTC	CATSDSAPLGRNYGYTF
TRBV11-2	NA	NA	16	TRBJ1-6	TGTGCCAGCAGCCATCCCGACAGCTCCTATAATTCACCCCTCCACTTT	CASSHPDSSYNSPLHF
TRBV9	NA	NA	16	TRBJ1-1	TGTGCCAGCAGCCCCTCCGGGGGGCGAAGGAACACTGAAGCTTTCTTT	CASSPSGGRRNTEAFF
TRBV7-2	NA	NA	15	TRBJ1-3	TGTGCCAGCAGCCCCCTGCCCTACTCTGGAAACACCATATATTTT	CASSPLPYSGNTIYF
TRBV19	once	TRBD2	17	TRBJ2-4	TGTGCCAGTAGTACGGAAAGACTAGCGGGAGATCGGCACATTCAGTACTTC	CASSTERLAGDRHIQYF